The entry below gives a single T cell receptor (beta chain) sequence along with its context. As yet, its antigen is unknown. There are 13 residues in the CDR3. CDR1 ENHRY and CDR2 SYGVKD come from the germline V gene. The junction had 3 bases not matched to a gene; V was cut back by 8 bases and J by 8 bases. The table came from immunoSEQ multiplex PCR; TCRdb's copy has only in-frame clones and leaves some out. The top ten hold around 1.4% of the sample, which has roughly 45,000 clones, approximately 80% seen once. These data originate in a study of CD4 T cells in relation to SARS-CoV-2 and coronaviruses. Across the study: Median patient age was 38.5 years, spanning 21 to 72 years.

Naive or memory CD4+ cells were cultured 1:1 with T cell-depleted PBMCs plus CEF. The sequence derives from an adult with COVID-19. J is TRBJ2-1 and V is TRBV10-3, with 13 bases fitting TRBD2. Specimen: naive CD4+ T cells from PBMCs, cultured in vitro. Specified subset: naive CD4+ T cells isolated by negative enrichment. Written as DNA, the CDR3 is TGTGCCATCGGACTAGCGGGAGTCGATGAGCAGTTCTTC. Translating gives CAIGLAGVDEQFF.